These 23 T cell receptor beta chains were all obtained from the same sample, sequenced in a study of OX40 agonist ivuxolimab in advanced cancers. Library construction relied on the immunoSEQ multiplex PCR assay. TCRdb retrieved this table from immuneACCESS and kept in-frame rearrangements only. Not all clones are present; in checked studies, unresolved V genes account for under half, and no reason is known for the remainder. Here the sample has tens of thousands of clones; around 91% occur a single time. Jointly, the top ten make up 2.8% of the sample. This sample comprised CD4+ or CD8+ T cells sorted from blood, obtained in a trial of the OX40 agonist ivuxolimab. The receptors originated from an adult with an advanced solid tumor such as melanoma, head and neck, liver or kidney cancer.

This clone appeared a single time. The CDR3 DNA sequence: TGTGCCAGCAGCTTTACTAGCGGACAAGAGACCCAGTACTTC. Amino acids: CASSFTSGQETQYF. The chain couples TRBV11-2 to TRBJ2-5; TRBD2 aligns across 8 bases. This CDR3 comprises 14 residues. Germline loops: CDR1 SGHAT, CDR2 FQNNGV. V lost 3 bases to trimming and J lost 2 bases; unmatched junction nucleotides: 2. Full variable domain (missing parts from reference TRBV11-2 and TRBJ2-5): EAGVAQSPRYKIIEKRQSVAFWCNPISGHATLYWYQQILGQGPKLLIQFQNNGVVDDSQLPKDRFSAERLKGVDSTLKIQPAKLEDSAVYLCASSFTSGQETQYFGPGTRLLVL.

The chain combines TRBV9 with TRBJ1-2, with 10 positions matching TRBD1. The CDR3 extends over 14 amino acids. V dropped 3 bases and J dropped 6; count of bases not matched to a gene: 5. Germline CDR1 SGDLS, CDR2 YYNGEE. This CDR3 reads CASSGQGAGHGYTF. The CDR3 DNA is TGTGCCAGCAGCGGACAGGGGGCCGGACATGGCTACACCTTC.

The chain uses TRBV2 and TRBJ1-2, with D possibly TRBD1 on 5 matching bases. V shed 8 bases and J shed 7 bases, with 26 bases lying between them. Germline V lookup: CDR1 SNHLY, CDR2 FYNNEI. This CDR3 region has 16 residues. As DNA, the CDR3 is TGTGCCAGCTCATTGAGGGGCGGAGTCTCGTGGAGTGGCTACACCTTC. Translated, it gives CASSLRGGVSWSGYTF.

The chain recombines TRBV5-6 with TRBJ2-2; tentative D call: TRBD2 (5 bases). Germline V lookup: CDR1 SGHDT, CDR2 YYEEEE. V was clipped by 2 bases and J by 8 bases, with 7 bases between them. CDR3 length equals 12 residues. CDR3 sequence reads: CASSLEGGELFF. Written as DNA, the CDR3 is TGTGCCAGCAGCTTAGAGGGAGGGGAGCTGTTTTTT.

CDR3 loop: CSPGRGSNTEAFF. CDR3 DNA sequence: TGCAGCCCTGGAAGGGGATCGAACACTGAAGCTTTCTTT. This sequence joins TRBV29-1 and TRBJ1-1; a weak D match, TRBD1 (5 bases). This CDR3 is 13 amino acids long. Looked up from germline, CDR1 is SQVTM and CDR2 is ANQGSEA. V was pared by 8 bases and J by 1 base, with 14 bases between.

This chain joins TRBV14 and TRBJ2-5, with D perhaps assigned TRBD1 or TRBD2 (5 bases each). This CDR3 spans 17 amino acids. Trimming removed 0 bases from V and 2 bases from J, with 16 bases in between. Germline-derived CDR1 and CDR2 are SGHDN and FVKESK. The CDR3 bases are TGTGCCAGCAGCCAAGATCTTCGGCCGGGGCGGCAAGAGACCCAGTACTTC. It is translated as CASSQDLRPGRQETQYF.

To note about this clone: One end of the junction fails to match germline, which may point to a read error. This chain uses TRBV7-9 with TRBJ1-3, with D perhaps matching TRBD1 (6 bases). This CDR3 is built from 11 residues. Germline CDR1 reads SEHNR; CDR2 reads FQNEAQ (reference sequence). The CDR3 nucleotides are TGTGCCAGCAGTCGACAGGACAGACATCACTTT. It yields the protein CASSRQDRHHF.

The rearrangement links TRBV18 to TRBJ2-5; D remains unclear. The CDR3 contains 12 residues. Germline CDR1 and CDR2: KGHSH and LQKENI. The V gene lost 6 bases and the J gene lost 4 bases, with 9 bases spanning the gap. The CDR3 sequence: CASSGSIETQYF. The CDR3 region has the DNA TGTGCCAGCTCGGGCTCAATAGAGACCCAGTACTTC.

This sequence joins TRBV19 and TRBJ2-3; D remains ambiguous. Germline loops: CDR1 LNHDA, CDR2 SQIVND (reference sequence). This CDR3 region has 14 residues. Trimming took 3 bases from V and 6 from J, leaving 13 bases between them. This CDR3 reads CASSISWMTDTQYF. Written as DNA, the CDR3 is TGTGCCAGTAGTATCTCCTGGATGACGGATACGCAGTATTTT.

This chain uses TRBV7-2 with TRBJ2-7, with 13 bases matching TRBD2. Losses at the gene ends were 1 base for V and 5 bases for J; bases not matched to a gene: 2. Per germline, CDR1 SGHTA and CDR2 FQGNSA. This CDR3 spans 15 amino acids. The CDR3 protein is CASSLGLAGGNEQYF. CDR3 nucleotides: TGTGCCAGCAGCTTAGGACTAGCGGGAGGAAACGAGCAGTACTTC.

The CDR3 spells CASSGDRPDEQYF. CDR3 sequence (DNA): TGTGCCAGCTCGGGAGACAGGCCCGACGAGCAGTACTTC. The chain carries TRBV7-9 and TRBJ2-7; either TRBD1 or TRBD2 may fit D (6 bases each). There are 13 residues in the CDR3. Germline CDR1 reads SEHNR; CDR2 reads FQNEAQ (reference sequence). V gave up 8 bases and J gave up 5 bases, with 16 bases separating them.

The V call is TRBV5-1, the J call TRBJ2-1; no firm D call. From germline, CDR1 is SGHRS and CDR2 YFSETQ. The CDR3 length is 16 residues. V was pared by 0 bases and J by 0 bases, with 10 bases between. Written as DNA, the CDR3 is TGCGCCAGCAGCTTGGCGACGCTTAGCTCCTACAATGAGCAGTTCTTC. Its protein is CASSLATLSSYNEQFF.

The chain joins TRBV28 to TRBJ2-5, with D uncertain. Germline V lookup: CDR1 MDHEN, CDR2 SYDVKM. The CDR3 extends over 13 amino acids. Trimming took off 5 bases at V and 1 base at J, with 8 bases between the two ends. This chain's CDR3 is CASSPPSQETQYF. The DNA of the CDR3 is TGTGCCAGCAGTCCTCCGTCCCAAGAGACCCAGTACTTC.

V usage is TRBV5-4 and J usage is TRBJ2-7; maybe TRBD2 (5 bases). Germline-derived CDR1 and CDR2 are SGHNT and YYREEE (reference sequence). Trimming cost V 4 bases and J 1 base, with 15 bases left between them. There are 15 residues in the CDR3. The CDR3 DNA reads as TGTGCCAGCAGCCCGACACTCCGAGGGTCCTACGAGCAGTACTTC. It encodes CASSPTLRGSYEQYF.

The chain employs TRBV19 and TRBJ2-1, with a possible D match to TRBD2 (6 bases). V was clipped by 1 base and J by 9 bases, with 13 bases between them. Looked up from germline, CDR1 is LNHDA and CDR2 is SQIVND (reference sequence). This CDR3 spans 14 amino acids. This CDR3 reads CASSIGGGFGEQFF. The CDR3 DNA is TGTGCCAGTAGTATAGGAGGAGGGTTCGGTGAGCAGTTCTTC.

The V gene is TRBV9, the J gene TRBJ2-3, with 13 bases that match TRBD2. Germline CDR1 reads SGDLS; CDR2 reads YYNGEE. There are 17 residues in the CDR3. The J segment lost 1 base and the V segment lost 3 bases, leaving 5 bases of the junction unmatched. The CDR3 protein is CASSASLAGGRTDTQYF. The DNA of the CDR3 is TGTGCCAGCAGCGCTTCACTAGCGGGGGGGCGCACAGATACGCAGTATTTT.

The count of this clone is one. The chain couples TRBV5-1 to TRBJ2-1; TRBD2 aligns across 10 bases. The V gene's germline CDR1 is SGHRS and CDR2 YFSETQ. CDR3 size: 16 residues. V gave up 0 bases and J gave up 7 bases; unmatched junction bases: 7. CDR3 residues: CASSLEASGGANEQFF. Here the CDR3 DNA reads TGCGCCAGCAGCTTGGAGGCGAGCGGGGGGGCGAATGAGCAGTTCTTC. The full variable domain, completed using reference TRBV5-1 and TRBJ2-1, is KAGVTQTPRYLIKTRGQQVTLSCSPISGHRSVSWYQQTPGQGLQFLFEYFSETQRNKGNFPGRFSGRQFSNSRSEMNVSTLELGDSALYLCASSLEASGGANEQFFGPGTRLTVL.

This clone was seen just once. The J gene is TRBJ1-1, the V gene TRBV28, with TRBD1 matching over 7 bases. The length of the CDR3 is 15 residues. With V trimmed by 8 bases and J by 3 bases, 12 bases remained unmatched. Germline values: CDR1 MDHEN, CDR2 SYDVKM. The CDR3 DNA reads TGTGCCAGCCCGTCCTCAGGGGGAGGCCACACTGAAGCTTTCTTT. Amino acids: CASPSSGGGHTEAFF.

The chain has TRBV11-3 and TRBJ2-1; TRBD2 aligns across 7 bases. CDR1 and CDR2 from the germline V gene are SGHNT and YENEEA. The CDR3 is 15 residues long. Trimming at V came to 5 bases and at J to 5 bases, leaving 9 bases not matched to a gene. In DNA, the CDR3 is TGTGCCAGCAGCCGGAATGGAGCGGGACACAATGAGCAGTTCTTC. It yields the protein CASSRNGAGHNEQFF.

Written as DNA, the CDR3 is TGCGCCAGCAGCGTAGACAGGGGTGATATCGACGAGCAGTACTTC. Its translation is CASSVDRGDIDEQYF. V gene TRBV5-1 combines with J gene TRBJ2-7, with TRBD1 identical over 8 bases. The V segment lost 4 bases and the J segment 5 bases; nucleotides outside the gene matches: 11. Germline loops: CDR1 SGHRS, CDR2 YFSETQ. This CDR3 region has 15 residues. The entire variable domain, with the rest obtained from reference TRBV5-1 and TRBJ2-7, is as follows: KAGVTQTPRYLIKTRGQQVTLSCSPISGHRSVSWYQQTPGQGLQFLFEYFSETQRNKGNFPGRFSGRQFSNSRSEMNVSTLELGDSALYLCASSVDRGDIDEQYFGPGTRLTVT.

V usage is TRBV28 and J usage is TRBJ1-1; D unresolved. Trimming shortened V by 7 bases and J by 6 bases, and 18 bases separated the two germline ends. Germline-derived CDR1 and CDR2 are MDHEN and SYDVKM. The CDR3 has 14 residues. The CDR3 DNA reads TGTGCCAGCACTAACGCCAAGGGTGGGCCTGAAGCTTTCTTT. Residues: CASTNAKGGPEAFF.

The chain is built from TRBV2 and TRBJ1-5, with D unclear. CDR3 length: 13 residues. V shed 10 bases and J shed 1 base, with 11 bases lying between them. Germline assignment: CDR1 SNHLY and CDR2 FYNNEI. CDR3 loop: CATTGMSNQPQHF. CDR3 DNA: TGTGCCACAACTGGGATGAGCAATCAGCCCCAGCATTTT.

This clone was detected only once. This chain connects TRBV10-3 to TRBJ2-3; possibly TRBD1 for D (7 bases). V lost 10 bases and J lost 1, with 12 bases in between. The CDR3 is made up of 13 amino acids. The germline CDR1 and CDR2 sequences are ENHRY and SYGVKD. The DNA of the CDR3 is TGTGCCACGGGGGACAGCCGCACAGATACGCAGTATTTT. Its protein product is CATGDSRTDTQYF.